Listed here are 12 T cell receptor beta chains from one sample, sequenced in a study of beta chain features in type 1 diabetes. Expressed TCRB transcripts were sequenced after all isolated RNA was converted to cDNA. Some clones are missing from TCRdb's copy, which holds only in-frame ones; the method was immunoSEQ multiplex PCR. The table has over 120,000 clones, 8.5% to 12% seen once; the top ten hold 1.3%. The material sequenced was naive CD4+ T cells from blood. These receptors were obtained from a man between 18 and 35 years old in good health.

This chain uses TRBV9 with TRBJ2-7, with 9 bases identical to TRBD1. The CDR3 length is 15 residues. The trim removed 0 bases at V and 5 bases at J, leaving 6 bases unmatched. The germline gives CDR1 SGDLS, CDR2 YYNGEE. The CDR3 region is CASSVAGTGSHEQYF. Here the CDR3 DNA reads TGTGCCAGCAGCGTAGCCGGGACAGGGTCCCACGAGCAGTACTTC.

CDR3 protein: CASSADSYGYTF. The CDR3 coding sequence is TGTGCCAGCAGCGCCGACAGCTATGGCTACACCTTC. J is TRBJ1-2 and V is TRBV7-8; possibly TRBD1 for D (5 bases). The germline CDR1 and CDR2 sequences are SGHVS and FQNEAQ. The V end was cut by 5 bases, the J end by 4 bases, with 8 bases between. There are 12 residues in the CDR3.

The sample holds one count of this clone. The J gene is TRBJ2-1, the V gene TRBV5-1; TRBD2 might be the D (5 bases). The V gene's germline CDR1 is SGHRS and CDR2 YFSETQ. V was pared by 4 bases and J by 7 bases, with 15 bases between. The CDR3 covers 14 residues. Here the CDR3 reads CASSGDRGDNEQFF. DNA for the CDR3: TGCGCCAGCAGCGGGGATCGGGGAGATAATGAGCAGTTCTTC.

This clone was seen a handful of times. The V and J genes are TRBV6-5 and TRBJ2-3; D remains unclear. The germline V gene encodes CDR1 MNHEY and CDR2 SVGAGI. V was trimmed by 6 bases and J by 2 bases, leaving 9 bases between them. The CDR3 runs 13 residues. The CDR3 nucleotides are TGTGCCAGCAGAGAGGATTCCACAGATACGCAGTATTTT. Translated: CASREDSTDTQYF.

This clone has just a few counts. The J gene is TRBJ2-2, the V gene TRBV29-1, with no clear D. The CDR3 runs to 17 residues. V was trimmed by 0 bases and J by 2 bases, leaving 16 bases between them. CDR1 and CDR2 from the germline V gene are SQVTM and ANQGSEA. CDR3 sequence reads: CSVEDRRNTINTGELFF. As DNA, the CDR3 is TGCAGCGTTGAAGATCGTAGGAATACTATCAACACCGGGGAGCTGTTTTTT.

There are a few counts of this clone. The CDR3 coding sequence is TGCGCCAGCAGCTTGGATTCGGGGATTGGAAACACCATATATTTT. It specifies CASSLDSGIGNTIYF. The rearrangement joins TRBV5-1 to TRBJ1-3, with D uncertain. V was cut by 0 bases and J by 3 bases, with 10 bases left in between. The CDR3 extends over 15 amino acids. From germline, CDR1 is SGHRS and CDR2 YFSETQ.

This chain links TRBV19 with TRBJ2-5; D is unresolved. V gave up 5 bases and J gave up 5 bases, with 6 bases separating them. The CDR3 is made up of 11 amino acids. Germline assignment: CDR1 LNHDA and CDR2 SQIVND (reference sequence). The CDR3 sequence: CASSFGETQYF. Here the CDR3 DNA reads TGTGCCAGTAGTTTCGGGGAGACCCAGTACTTC. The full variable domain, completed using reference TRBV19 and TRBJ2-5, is DGGITQSPKYLFRKEGQNVTLSCEQNLNHDAMYWYRQDPGQGLRLIYYSQIVNDFQKGDIAEGYSVSREKKESFPLTVTSAQKNPTAFYLCASSFGETQYFGPGTRLLVL.

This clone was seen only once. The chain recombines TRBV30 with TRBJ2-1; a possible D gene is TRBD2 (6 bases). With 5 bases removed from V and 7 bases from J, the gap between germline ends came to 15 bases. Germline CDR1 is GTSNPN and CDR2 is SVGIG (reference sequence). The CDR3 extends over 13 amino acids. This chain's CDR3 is CAWGDGGSNEQFF. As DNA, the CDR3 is TGTGCCTGGGGGGATGGGGGGTCGAATGAGCAGTTCTTC.

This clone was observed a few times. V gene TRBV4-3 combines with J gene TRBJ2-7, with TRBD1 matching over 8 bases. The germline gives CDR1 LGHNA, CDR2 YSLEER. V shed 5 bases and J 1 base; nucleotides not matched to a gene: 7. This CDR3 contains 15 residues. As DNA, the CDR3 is TGCGCCAGCAGCGTTGCCGGGACAGGTTCCTACGAGCAGTACTTC. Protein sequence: CASSVAGTGSYEQYF.

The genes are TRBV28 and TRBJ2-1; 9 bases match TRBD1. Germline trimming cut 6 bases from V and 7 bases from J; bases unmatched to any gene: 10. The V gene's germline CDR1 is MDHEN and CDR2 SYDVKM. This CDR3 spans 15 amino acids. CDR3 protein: CASSTPGTGRNEQFF. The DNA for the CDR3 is TGTGCCAGCAGCACACCCGGGACAGGGCGGAATGAGCAGTTCTTC.

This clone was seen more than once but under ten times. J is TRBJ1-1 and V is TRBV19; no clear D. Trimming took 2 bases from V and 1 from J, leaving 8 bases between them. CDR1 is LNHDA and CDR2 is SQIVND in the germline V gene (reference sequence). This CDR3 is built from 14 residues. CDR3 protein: CASSISSGNTEAFF. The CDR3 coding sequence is TGTGCCAGTAGTATATCTTCAGGGAACACTGAAGCTTTCTTT.

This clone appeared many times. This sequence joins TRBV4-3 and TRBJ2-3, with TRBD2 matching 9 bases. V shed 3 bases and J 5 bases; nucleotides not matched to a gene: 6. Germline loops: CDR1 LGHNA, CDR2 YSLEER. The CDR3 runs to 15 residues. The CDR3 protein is CASSHLAGAGDTQYF. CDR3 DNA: TGCGCCAGCAGCCATTTAGCGGGGGCCGGAGATACGCAGTATTTT.